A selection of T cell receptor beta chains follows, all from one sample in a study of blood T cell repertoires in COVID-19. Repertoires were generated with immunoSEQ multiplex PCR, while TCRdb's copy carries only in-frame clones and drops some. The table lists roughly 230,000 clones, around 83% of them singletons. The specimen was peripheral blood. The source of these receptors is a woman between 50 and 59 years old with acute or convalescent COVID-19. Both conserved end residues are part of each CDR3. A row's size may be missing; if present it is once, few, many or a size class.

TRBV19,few,CASTTPGDIKAFF
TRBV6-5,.,CASSYEGQQETQYF
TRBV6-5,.,CASSRTGRYTDTQYF
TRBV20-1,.,CSASPQTGSREKLFF
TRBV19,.,CASKEAGGENIQYF
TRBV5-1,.,CASSLDPGLAGINEQFF
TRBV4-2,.,CASSRERTGHETQYF
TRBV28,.,CASRTATIYEQYF
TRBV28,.,CASSSPSGGEQFF
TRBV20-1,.,CSASGGLFEQFF
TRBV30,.,CAWSVGGGNQPQHF
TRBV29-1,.,CSVAGLAGGDISYEQYF
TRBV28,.,CASLGPPKTQYF
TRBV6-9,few,CASSYREEAGGFEQYF
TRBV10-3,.,CAISGGQGSYNEQFF
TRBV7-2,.,CASVSRAGAQETQYF
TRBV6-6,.,CASSYPGTGANTEAFF
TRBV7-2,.,CASSQTSGPYEQYF
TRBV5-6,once,CASSLAGITGSNQPQHF
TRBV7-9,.,CASSLMTGFGSPLHF
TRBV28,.,CAWGTGLIGGYTF
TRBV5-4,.,CASRGPGGISNTGELFF
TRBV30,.,CAWSPTGRANTEAFF
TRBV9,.,CASSVAPGQNTEAFF
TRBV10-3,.,CAIRGQGVRETQYF
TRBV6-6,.,CASTISGGGAGELFF
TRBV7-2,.,CASSFYTQYEQYF
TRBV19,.,CASSRDRLPGYGYTF
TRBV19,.,CASSIERGNAPLHF
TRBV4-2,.,CASSQDAVGGGSNEQFF
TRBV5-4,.,CASSRGTNPYEQYF
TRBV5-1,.,CASSPYTSGNTGELFF
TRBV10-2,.,CASRGLAGEDEQYF
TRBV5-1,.,CASSRGLAGTTSNEQFF
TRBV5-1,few,CASSPVGVNTEAFF
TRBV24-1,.,CATSAVDNYNEQFF
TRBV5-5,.,CASSSGAGEPQHF
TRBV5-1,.,CASSLGTSGSFEQFF
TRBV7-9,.,CASSLVGADEQFF
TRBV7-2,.,CASSSSGQGAYQPQHF
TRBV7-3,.,CASSRDIPGHGYTF
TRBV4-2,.,CASSQDPEFEQYF
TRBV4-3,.,CASSQDQKAGGPTGELFF
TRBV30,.,CAWSVRRQGPQHF
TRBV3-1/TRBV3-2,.,CASSQDRASGIHEQYF
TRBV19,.,CASRERQGRMNTEAFF
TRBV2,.,CASSFGLAARSSYEQYF
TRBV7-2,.,CASSFSGDTQYF
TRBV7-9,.,CASSLDRGEQYF
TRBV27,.,CASSSGRAYEQYF
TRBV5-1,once,CASSRDSEYEQYF
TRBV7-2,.,CASSLRTSGSEQYF
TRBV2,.,CASVRTSGGTDTQYF
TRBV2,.,CASSDRAGYNEQFF
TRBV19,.,CASSNSGGAIFGELFF